The 20 T cell receptor beta chains below come from one sample, sequenced in a study of response to subunit inactivated influenza vaccine. MiXCR, applied by TCRdb to the RT-PCR reads, yields one record per CDR3 protein. The data contain more than 250,000 distinct CDR3 sequences, less than 25% of them singletons. The specimen comprised PBMCs from blood, sampled approximately 20 months after vaccination. The receptors originated from a man between 45 and 75 years old who received an inactivated influenza vaccine.

The chain has TRBV7-2 and TRBJ2-5; 9 bases align to TRBD2. The ends lost 5 bases at V and 4 bases at J; junction bases unmatched: 8. The CDR3 runs to 15 residues. Germline lookup yields CDR1 SGHTA and CDR2 FQGNSA. The CDR3 coding sequence is TGTGCCAGCAGCAGCGGTAGCGGGAGCCTAGAGACCCAGTACTTC. As protein: CASSSGSGSLETQYF.

The chain combines TRBV10-3 with TRBJ2-1; 13 bases match TRBD2. Germline-derived CDR1 and CDR2 are ENHRY and SYGVKD. The CDR3 is 14 amino acids. With 8 bases clipped from V and 9 bases from J, the junction kept 7 bases outside the gene matches. In DNA form, the CDR3 reads TGTGCCATCGGGGGACTAGCGGGAAATGGTGAGCAGTTCTTC. Translation gives CAIGGLAGNGEQFF.

This sequence joins TRBV19 and TRBJ2-1, with D perhaps TRBD2 (6 bases). The CDR3 has 12 amino acids. Trimming stripped 6 bases from V and 9 bases from J, with 12 bases between. CDR1 is LNHDA, CDR2 SQIVND, per germline (reference sequence). The CDR3 region is CASRTSRGEQFF. The CDR3 DNA reads as TGTGCCAGTAGAACTAGCCGCGGTGAGCAGTTCTTC.

This chain uses TRBV29-1 with TRBJ1-4, with 7 bases aligning to TRBD1. This CDR3 contains 15 residues. V lost 6 bases and J lost 5; bases outside the gene matches: 12. Germline values: CDR1 SQVTM, CDR2 ANQGSEA. CDR3 DNA sequence: TGCAGCGTGGACAGGTTTTCAGGCGTGAATGAAAAACTGTTTTTT. It encodes CSVDRFSGVNEKLFF. Full variable domain (remainder filled in from reference TRBV29-1 and TRBJ1-4): SAVISQKPSRDICQRGTSLTIQCQVDSQVTMMFWYRQQPGQSLTLIATANQGSEATYESGFVIDKFPISRPNLTFSTLTVSNMSPEDSSIYLCSVDRFSGVNEKLFFGSGTQLSVL.

The chain employs TRBV28 and TRBJ2-2; 11 nucleotides agree with TRBD1. The ends lost 6 bases at V and 6 bases at J; junction bases unmatched: 6. The germline gives CDR1 MDHEN, CDR2 SYDVKM. The CDR3 covers 15 residues. The DNA of the CDR3 is TGTGCCAGCAGGCGGACAGGGGGCCTCGCCGGGGAGCTGTTTTTT. Protein: CASRRTGGLAGELFF.

V usage is TRBV7-8 and J usage is TRBJ1-5; 8 bases are a match to TRBD1. CDR1 and CDR2 (germline): SGHVS, FQNEAQ. The CDR3 totals 15 residues. Trimming removed 5 bases from V and 5 bases from J; junction bases left unmatched: 8. CDR3 coding DNA: TGTGCCAGCAGCCAAGAAACAGGGGGTGATCAGCCCCAGCATTTT. Amino acids: CASSQETGGDQPQHF.

The V and J genes are TRBV29-1 and TRBJ1-2; D may be TRBD1 (5 bases). There are 12 residues in the CDR3. Germline CDR1 is SQVTM and CDR2 is ANQGSEA. The V end was cut by 5 bases, the J end by 5 bases, with 12 bases between. The CDR3 sequence: CSVTGDEYGYTF. The CDR3 bases are TGCAGCGTTACGGGGGATGAATATGGCTACACCTTC.

V is TRBV11-2 and J is TRBJ2-5, with D possibly matching TRBD1 (5 bases). The CDR3 covers 15 residues. Trimming shortened V by 2 bases and J by 1 base, and 11 bases separated the two germline ends. The germline V gene has CDR1 SGHAT and CDR2 FQNNGV. The CDR3 bases are TGTGCCAGCAGCTTAATGACAGCCACCCAAGAGACCCAGTACTTC. It translates to CASSLMTATQETQYF.

The sample holds a few counts of this clonotype. The V and J genes are TRBV6-1 and TRBJ1-5; no definite D call. V was clipped by 7 bases and J by 0 bases, with 13 bases between them. The CDR3 has 15 residues. The germline CDR1 and CDR2 sequences are MNHNS and SASEGT. The CDR3 spells CASKLGKNSNQPQHF. The CDR3 DNA sequence: TGTGCCAGCAAGCTCGGCAAGAATAGCAATCAGCCCCAGCATTTT.

The J gene is TRBJ1-3, the V gene TRBV18; D is unclear. Trimming cost V 2 bases and J 4 bases, with 9 bases left between them. This CDR3 region has 14 residues. CDR1 and CDR2 (germline): KGHSH, LQKENI. The DNA of the CDR3 is TGTGCCAGCTCACCAGGGTCGGGAGGAAACACCATATATTTT. The encoded protein is CASSPGSGGNTIYF.

The DNA of the CDR3 is TGTGCCAGCAGCGTAGTTGGAGGGATCCGTGAAAAACTGTTTTTT. The encoded protein is CASSVVGGIREKLFF. The chain recombines TRBV9 with TRBJ1-4; D is uncertain. Germline CDR1 and CDR2: SGDLS and YYNGEE. Trimming cost V 0 bases and J 7 bases, with 13 bases left between them. The CDR3 extends over 15 amino acids. Full variable domain (outside the CDR3, taken from reference TRBV9 and TRBJ1-4): DSGVTQTPKHLITATGQRVTLRCSPRSGDLSVYWYQQSLDQGLQFLIQYYNGEERAKGNILERFSAQQFPDLHSELNLSSLELGDSALYFCASSVVGGIREKLFFGSGTQLSVL.

The V gene is TRBV20-1, the J gene TRBJ2-1; a possible D gene is TRBD1 (6 bases). The germline CDR1 and CDR2 sequences are DFQATT and SNEGSKA (reference sequence). The CDR3 extends over 14 amino acids. The germline V and J ends were trimmed by 0 bases and 8 bases, with 14 bases remaining between them. CDR3 residues: CSARDAPGDYEQFF. The CDR3 nucleotides read TGCAGTGCTAGAGATGCCCCAGGGGATTATGAGCAGTTCTTC.

The chain couples TRBV28 to TRBJ2-5; D possibly uses TRBD1 or TRBD2 (6 bases each). V lost 2 bases and J lost 3, with 13 bases in between. The CDR3 loop spans 15 amino acids. Germline-derived CDR1 and CDR2 are MDHEN and SYDVKM. The CDR3 loop is CASSLGLGGKETQYF. The CDR3 nucleotides are TGTGCCAGCAGTTTAGGGCTGGGGGGCAAAGAGACCCAGTACTTC.

The chain has TRBV29-1 and TRBJ2-1, with TRBD2 matching over 8 bases. Germline CDR1 and CDR2: SQVTM and ANQGSEA. V was clipped by 4 bases and J by 5 bases; unmatched bases: 10. CDR3 length: 15 amino acids. CDR3 in amino acids: CSVVTDGRGDNEQFF. CDR3 in DNA: TGCAGCGTTGTAACGGACGGGCGGGGGGACAATGAGCAGTTCTTC.

In this sample, this clonotype turned up many times. The chain recombines TRBV20-1 with TRBJ2-1, with D unresolved. Trimming left V 3 bases short and J 3 bases short, with 3 bases between. The CDR3 totals 11 residues. CDR1 and CDR2 from the germline V gene are DFQATT and SNEGSKA (reference sequence). In DNA form, the CDR3 reads TGCAGTGCTAGTAGCTACAATGAGCAGTTCTTC. It yields the protein CSASSYNEQFF.

The chain uses TRBV12-3 or TRBV12-4 and TRBJ1-4; 10 bases match TRBD1. Trimming took 6 bases from V and 7 from J; bases not matched to a gene: 8. There are 15 residues in the CDR3. The CDR3 protein is CASRPETGGREKLFF. CDR3 in DNA: TGTGCCAGCAGACCAGAGACAGGGGGCCGTGAAAAACTGTTTTTT.

The chain couples TRBV12-3 or TRBV12-4 to TRBJ2-3, with a possible D match to TRBD2 (6 bases). V dropped 6 bases and J dropped 4 bases, with 14 bases sitting between them. The CDR3 totals 14 residues. The DNA of the CDR3 is TGTGCCAGCAGGGCCCGGACTATCGCAGATACGCAGTATTTT. It specifies CASRARTIADTQYF.

This clonotype was observed a few times. At one of its ends the junction is not consistent with the germline gene, which may arise from a read error. The V gene is TRBV20-1, the J gene TRBJ2-5; perhaps D is TRBD1 or TRBD2 (5 bases each). The germline CDR1 and CDR2 sequences are DFQATT and SNEGSKA (reference sequence). The CDR3 is 12 residues long. CDR3 nucleotide sequence: TGCAGTGGAAACCGGGACCATGAGACCCAGTACTTC. Amino acid sequence: CSGNRDHETQYF.

This clonotype was detected many times. The chain couples TRBV2 to TRBJ1-2; tentative D call: TRBD1 (6 bases). Between the trimmed V and J ends, which lost 6 bases and 4 bases, there was a span of 15 bases. This CDR3 region has 14 residues. Germline lookup yields CDR1 SNHLY and CDR2 FYNNEI. In DNA, the CDR3 is TGTGCCAGCAGCCAGGGGCAGGGACCCTATGGCTACACCTTC. Translation gives CASSQGQGPYGYTF.

The chain employs TRBV11-2 and TRBJ2-7, with TRBD2 matching 9 bases. From germline, CDR1 is SGHAT and CDR2 FQNNGV. V gave up 4 bases and J gave up 0 bases; unmatched junction bases: 7. The CDR3 runs 16 residues. In nucleotides, the CDR3 is TGTGCCAGCAGCTGGCGGACTAGCGCAAACTCCTACGAGCAGTACTTC. Translated, it gives CASSWRTSANSYEQYF.